The clone carrying this T cell receptor (beta chain) came up a few times. Its antigen is still unknown. This sample was included in a study of T-cell memory formation after mild COVID-19. Germline V gene data show CDR1 as SGHDN and CDR2 as FVKESK. Trimming took off 4 bases at V and 1 base at J, with 13 bases between the two ends. The CDR3 length is 15 residues. TCRdb re-analysed the 5' RACE reads in MiXCR, keeping a single row per CDR3 protein. Among about 260,000 distinct CDR3 sequences listed, approximately 8% were seen once. Study-level findings and limits: The authors did not confirm SARS-CoV-2 specificity of second-wave clones peaking day 37. Clones that contracted from day 15 to 85 had balanced CD4/CD8; later expanders were CD4+ biased. Mostly located in CM and EM were contracting CD4+ clones, with contracting CD8+ clones located in EMRA.

The chain is built from TRBV14 and TRBJ2-5; no definite D call. The clonotype originates from a man aged 18-30 years who had mild COVID-19 (a few samples of this study predate the infection). Cell type and time point are not known. Sequencing was performed on PBMCs or a T cell subset sorted from them (not recorded which). The CDR3 DNA reads as TGTGCCAGCAGCCCCCGGGTGATTACCCAAGAGACCCAGTACTTC. Its translation: CASSPRVITQETQYF.